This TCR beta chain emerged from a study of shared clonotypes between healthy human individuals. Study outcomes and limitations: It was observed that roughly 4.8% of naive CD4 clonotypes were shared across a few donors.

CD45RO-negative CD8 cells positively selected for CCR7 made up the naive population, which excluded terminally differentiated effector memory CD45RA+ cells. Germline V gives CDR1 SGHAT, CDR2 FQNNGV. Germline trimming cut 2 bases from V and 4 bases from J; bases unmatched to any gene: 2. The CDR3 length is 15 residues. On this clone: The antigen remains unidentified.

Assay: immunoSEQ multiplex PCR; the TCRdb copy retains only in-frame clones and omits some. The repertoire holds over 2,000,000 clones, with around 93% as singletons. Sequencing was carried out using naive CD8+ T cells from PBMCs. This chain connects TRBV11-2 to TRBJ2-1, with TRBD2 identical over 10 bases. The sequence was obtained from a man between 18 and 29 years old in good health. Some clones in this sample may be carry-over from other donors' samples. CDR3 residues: CASSLIAGGYNEQFF. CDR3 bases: TGTGCCAGCAGCTTAATAGCGGGAGGATACAATGAGCAGTTCTTC. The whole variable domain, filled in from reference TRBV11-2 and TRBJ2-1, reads EAGVAQSPRYKIIEKRQSVAFWCNPISGHATLYWYQQILGQGPKLLIQFQNNGVVDDSQLPKDRFSAERLKGVDSTLKIQPAKLEDSAVYLCASSLIAGGYNEQFFGPGTRLTVL.